This TCR beta chain originates from a study of Ad26.COV2.S vaccination and SARS-CoV-2 variants. Study summary: This donor came from the COV1001 trial of Ad26.COV2.S. Administration of Ad26.COV2.S was intramuscular, either once or twice 56 days apart.

The treatment is: some 19 received Ad26.COV2.S at low or high dose, single or two shots; 5 received placebo; per-sample allocation not given. The samples date from day 63 after the first vaccine or placebo injection. Sequencing was performed with immunoSEQ multiplex PCR; in TCRdb, only in-frame clones are kept and a portion is missing. Among about 430,000 clones listed, 90% were seen once. The germline CDR1 and CDR2 sequences are LNHNV and YYDKDF (reference sequence). V dropped 1 base and J dropped 5; count of bases not matched to a gene: 15. The CDR3 loop spans 18 amino acids. About this clone itself: Its specificity is unknown.

Points from the study as a whole: Comparability of non-spike TCR breadth was observed across vaccine and placebo recipients. People who got the vaccine had more spike-specific TCR breadth than people who got placebo.

The sequence came from a person between 18 and 59 years old who received the Ad26.COV2.S COVID-19 vaccine or a placebo. The chain links TRBV15 to TRBJ2-5; TRBD2 agrees at 8 bases. This specimen consisted of peripheral blood, obtained in a trial of Ad26.COV2.S vaccine versus placebo. The CDR3 nucleotides are TGTGCCACCAGCAGAGTAGGGACTAGTGGCCGGTTTAGGGAGACCCAGTACTTC. Translation: CATSRVGTSGRFRETQYF.